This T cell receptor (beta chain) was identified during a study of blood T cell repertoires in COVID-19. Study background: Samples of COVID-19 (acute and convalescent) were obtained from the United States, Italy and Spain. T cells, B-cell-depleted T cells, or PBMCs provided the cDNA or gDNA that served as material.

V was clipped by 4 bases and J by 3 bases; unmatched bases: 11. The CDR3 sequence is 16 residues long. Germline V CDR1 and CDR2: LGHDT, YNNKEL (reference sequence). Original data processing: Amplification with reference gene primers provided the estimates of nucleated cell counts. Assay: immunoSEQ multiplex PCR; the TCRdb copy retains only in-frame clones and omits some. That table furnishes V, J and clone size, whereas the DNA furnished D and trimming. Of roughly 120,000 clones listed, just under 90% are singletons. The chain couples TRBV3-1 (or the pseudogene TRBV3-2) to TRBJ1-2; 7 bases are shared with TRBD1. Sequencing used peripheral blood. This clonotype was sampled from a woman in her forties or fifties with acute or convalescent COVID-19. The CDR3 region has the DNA TGTGCCAGCAGCCTAGAGGGGGCGTCCAGGCACTATGGCTACACCTTC. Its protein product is CASSLEGASRHYGYTF.